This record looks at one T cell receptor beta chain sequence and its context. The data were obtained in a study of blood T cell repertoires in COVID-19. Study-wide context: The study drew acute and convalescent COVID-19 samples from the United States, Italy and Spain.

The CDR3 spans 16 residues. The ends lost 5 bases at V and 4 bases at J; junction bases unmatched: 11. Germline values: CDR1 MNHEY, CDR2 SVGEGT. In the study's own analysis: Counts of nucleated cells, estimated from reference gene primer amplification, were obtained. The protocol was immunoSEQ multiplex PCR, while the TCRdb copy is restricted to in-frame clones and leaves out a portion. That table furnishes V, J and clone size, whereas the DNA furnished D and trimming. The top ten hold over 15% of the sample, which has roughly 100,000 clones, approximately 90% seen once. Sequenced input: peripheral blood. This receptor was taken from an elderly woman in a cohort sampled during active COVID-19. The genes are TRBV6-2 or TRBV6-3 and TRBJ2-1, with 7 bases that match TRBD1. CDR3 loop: CASSNTGTEAYNEQFF. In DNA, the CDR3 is TGTGCCAGCAGTAATACCGGGACAGAGGCTTACAATGAGCAGTTCTTC.